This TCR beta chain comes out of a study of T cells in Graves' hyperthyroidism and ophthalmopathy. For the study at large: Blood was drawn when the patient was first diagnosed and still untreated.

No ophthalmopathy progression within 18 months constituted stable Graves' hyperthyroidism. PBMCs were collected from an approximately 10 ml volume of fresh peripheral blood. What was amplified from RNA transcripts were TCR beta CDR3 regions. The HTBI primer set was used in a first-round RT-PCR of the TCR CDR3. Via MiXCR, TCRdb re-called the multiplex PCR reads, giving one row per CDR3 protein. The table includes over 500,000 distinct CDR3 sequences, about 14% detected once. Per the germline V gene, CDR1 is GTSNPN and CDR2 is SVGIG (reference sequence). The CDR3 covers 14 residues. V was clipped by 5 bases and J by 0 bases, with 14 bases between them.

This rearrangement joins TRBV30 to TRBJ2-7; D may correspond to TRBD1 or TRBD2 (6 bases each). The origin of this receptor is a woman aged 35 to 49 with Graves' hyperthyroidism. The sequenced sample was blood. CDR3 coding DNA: TGTGCCTGGGGGCAAGGGGGACTCTCCTACGAGCAGTACTTC. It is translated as CAWGQGGLSYEQYF.